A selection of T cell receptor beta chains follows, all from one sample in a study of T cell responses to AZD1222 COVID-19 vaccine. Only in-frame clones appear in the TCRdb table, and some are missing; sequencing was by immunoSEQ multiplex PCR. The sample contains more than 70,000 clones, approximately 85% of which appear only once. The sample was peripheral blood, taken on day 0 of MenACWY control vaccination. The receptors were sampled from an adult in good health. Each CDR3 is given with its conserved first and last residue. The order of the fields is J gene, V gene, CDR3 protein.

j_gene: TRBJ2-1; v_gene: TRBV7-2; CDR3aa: CASSLAYTNNEQFF
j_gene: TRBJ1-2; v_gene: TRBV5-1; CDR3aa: CASSATGNAGYTF
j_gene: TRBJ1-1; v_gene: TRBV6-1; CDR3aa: CASSEVTGKVTEAFF
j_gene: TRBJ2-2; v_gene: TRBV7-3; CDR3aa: CASSLTGTSGALTGELFF
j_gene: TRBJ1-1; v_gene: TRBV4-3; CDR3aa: CASSQEDLGTEAFF
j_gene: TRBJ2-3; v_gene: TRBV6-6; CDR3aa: CASSNYKDTQYF
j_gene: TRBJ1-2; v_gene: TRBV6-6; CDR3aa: CASTLGETYYTF
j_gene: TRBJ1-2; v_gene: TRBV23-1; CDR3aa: CASSQLRDRASLYGYTF
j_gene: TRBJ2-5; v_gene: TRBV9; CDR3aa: CASSPGGLGETQYF
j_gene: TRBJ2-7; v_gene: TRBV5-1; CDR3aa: CASSPGLRLAGGQEQYF
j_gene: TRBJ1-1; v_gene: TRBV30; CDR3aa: CAWLLGAGSRWKTEAFF
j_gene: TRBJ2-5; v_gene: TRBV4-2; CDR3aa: CASSLGGEQETQYF
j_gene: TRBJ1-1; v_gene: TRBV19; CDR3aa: CASISPENTEAFF
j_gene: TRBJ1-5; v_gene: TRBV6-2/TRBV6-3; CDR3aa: CASSRHRGTGNQPQHF
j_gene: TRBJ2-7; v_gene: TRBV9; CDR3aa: CASSVGQSPSYEQYF
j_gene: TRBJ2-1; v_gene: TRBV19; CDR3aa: CASSIGRPSSYNEQFF
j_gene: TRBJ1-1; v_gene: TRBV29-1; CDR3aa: CSVGGGQTNTEAFF
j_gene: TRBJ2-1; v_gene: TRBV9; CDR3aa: CASSATPTSGGDEQFF
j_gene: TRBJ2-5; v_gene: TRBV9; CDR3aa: CASSRDSQETQYF
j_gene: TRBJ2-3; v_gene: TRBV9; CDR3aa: CASSVGPSGGAYPAQYF
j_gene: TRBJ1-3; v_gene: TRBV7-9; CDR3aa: CASSLSFRNTIYF
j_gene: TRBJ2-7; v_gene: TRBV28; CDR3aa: CASTIPGGREQYF
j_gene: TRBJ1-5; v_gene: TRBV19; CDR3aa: CASTGTGLNQPQHF
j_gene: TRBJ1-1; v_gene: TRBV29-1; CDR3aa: CSARENTEAFF
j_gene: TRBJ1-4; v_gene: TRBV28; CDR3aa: CASRPGTAEKLFF
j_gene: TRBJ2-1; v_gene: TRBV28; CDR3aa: CASSLSGRPNEQFF
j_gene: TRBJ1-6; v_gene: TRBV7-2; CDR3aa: CASSLLLYNSPLHF
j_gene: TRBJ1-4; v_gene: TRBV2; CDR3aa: CASAPAQGGEKLFF
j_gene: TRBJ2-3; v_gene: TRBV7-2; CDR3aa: CASSAGTSGARSTDTQYF
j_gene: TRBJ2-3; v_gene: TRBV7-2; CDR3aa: CASNAGNTGTDTQYF
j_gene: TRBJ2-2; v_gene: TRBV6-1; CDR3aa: CASSDNRLSNTGELFF
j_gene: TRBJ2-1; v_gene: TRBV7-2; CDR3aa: CASSPSLSGGGNEQFF
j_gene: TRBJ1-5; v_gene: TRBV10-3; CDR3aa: CAISGHDRGHQPQHF
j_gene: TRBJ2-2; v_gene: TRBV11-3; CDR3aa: CASTKTDPNTGELFF
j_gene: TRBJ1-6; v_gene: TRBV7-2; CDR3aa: CASSGDGVNSPLHF